The rows below give T cell receptor beta chains drawn from one sample of a study of T-cell reconstitution after alpha-beta-depleted transplantation in children. TCRdb used MiXCR to reprocess the PCR reads, holding one entry per CDR3 protein. Here the sample spans roughly 590,000 distinct CDR3 sequences, around 16% being singletons. The source material was PBMCs from the stem cell graft donor, sampled from the stem cell graft. The source of these receptors is a human donor who donated a stem cell graft to a child with acute myeloid leukemia. CDR3s include the opening cysteine and the closing phenylalanine or tryptophan. A D gene is named only where the DNA matches it firmly. The size entry is marked missing in some rows and otherwise reads once, few, many or a size class.

size	V	J	D	CDR3	DNA
NA	TRBV30	TRBJ1-2	TRBD1	CAWSRNRGQNYGYTF	TGTGCCTGGAGTCGGAACAGGGGACAAAACTATGGCTACACCTTC
few	TRBV20-1	TRBJ1-2	NA	CSAVLGGEGYTF	TGCAGTGCCGTCTTGGGGGGAGAGGGCTACACCTTC
NA	TRBV12-3/TRBV12-4	TRBJ2-6	NA	CASSLGDQEPILAGANVLTF	TGTGCCAGCAGTTTAGGGGACCAGGAACCGATTTTGGCTGGGGCCAACGTCCTGACTTTC
many	TRBV5-1	TRBJ2-5	NA	CASTSVEAMETQYF	TGCGCCAGCACCTCGGTAGAGGCGATGGAGACCCAGTACTTC
NA	TRBV11-2	TRBJ1-1	NA	CASSYHAGANTEAFF	TGTGCCAGCAGCTATCACGCAGGGGCGAACACTGAAGCTTTCTTT
NA	TRBV6-1	TRBJ1-5	NA	CASSDTVLQPQHF	TGTGCCAGCAGTGATACAGTCCTTCAGCCCCAGCATTTT
few	TRBV20-1	TRBJ2-3	NA	CSARDPTSTDTQYF	TGCAGTGCTAGAGATCCTACTAGCACAGATACGCAGTATTTT
NA	TRBV5-1	TRBJ1-2	TRBD1	CASSSGQVLNYGYTF	TGCGCCAGCAGCTCCGGACAGGTTCTAAACTATGGCTACACCTTC
NA	TRBV6-2/TRBV6-3	TRBJ2-1	TRBD2	CASSFSGGVSYNEQFF	TGTGCCAGCAGTTTTAGCGGGGGGGTCTCCTACAATGAGCAGTTCTTC
many	TRBV6-5	TRBJ2-5	NA	CASSYSGVEETQYF	TGTGCCAGCAGTTACTCCGGGGTAGAGGAGACCCAGTACTTC
many	TRBV5-1	TRBJ2-1	NA	CASSAGPGYNEQFF	TGCGCCAGCAGCGCCGGACCCGGGTACAATGAGCAGTTCTTC
NA	TRBV24-1	TRBJ2-1	NA	CATSEGGAIGNEQFF	TGTGCCACCAGTGAAGGGGGGGCTATTGGTAATGAGCAGTTCTTC
many	TRBV20-1	TRBJ1-5	NA	CSARGGTDNQPQHF	TGCAGTGCTAGAGGAGGGACTGACAATCAGCCCCAGCATTTT
NA	TRBV5-1	TRBJ1-1	NA	CASSLTSGVGTEAFF	TGCGCCAGCAGCTTGACTTCAGGGGTCGGAACTGAAGCTTTCTTT
NA	TRBV4-3	TRBJ2-3	NA	CASSQEGLATDTQYF	TGCGCCAGCAGCCAAGAGGGGCTAGCCACAGATACGCAGTATTTT
NA	TRBV7-2	TRBJ2-7	NA	CASSLLRTGSVPNEQYF	TGTGCCAGCAGCTTATTAAGGACGGGGTCCGTCCCTAACGAGCAGTACTTC
NA	TRBV20-1	TRBJ2-3	NA	CSATKDTFGDTQYF	TGCAGTGCTACAAAAGACACGTTCGGAGATACGCAGTATTTT
NA	TRBV2	TRBJ2-3	NA	CASKPDWDPRDTQYF	TGTGCCAGCAAACCCGACTGGGACCCGAGGGATACGCAGTATTTT
NA	TRBV29-1	TRBJ1-4	NA	CSVLLGEKLFF	TGCAGCGTGCTATTGGGCGAAAAACTGTTTTTT
many	TRBV20-1	TRBJ1-2	NA	CSARSQGPTTLNYGYTF	TGCAGTGCTAGAAGTCAGGGGCCTACGACTCTTAACTATGGCTACACCTTC
many	TRBV5-4	TRBJ1-1	NA	CASSAGDRTNTEAFF	TGTGCCAGCAGCGCTGGCGACAGAACGAACACTGAAGCTTTCTTT
few	TRBV5-1	TRBJ2-2	TRBD1	CASKNTGTGITGELFF	TGCGCCAGCAAAAATACAGGGACAGGGATAACCGGGGAGCTGTTTTTT
many	TRBV15	TRBJ1-1	NA	CATSEGHSNTEAFF	TGTGCCACCAGCGAGGGACACTCGAACACTGAAGCTTTCTTT
NA	TRBV12-3/TRBV12-4	TRBJ2-5	NA	CASSQGAVRTQYF	TGTGCCAGCAGTCAGGGAGCGGTACGGACCCAGTACTTC
NA	TRBV6-1	TRBJ1-3	NA	CASSERNFGNTIYF	TGTGCCAGCAGTGAACGAAATTTTGGAAACACCATATATTTT
NA	TRBV30	TRBJ2-5	NA	CAWSMSQTQYF	TGTGCCTGGAGTATGAGCCAGACCCAGTACTTC
NA	TRBV30	TRBJ2-1	NA	CAWSLHSTEQFF	TGTGCCTGGAGTCTGCACTCGACTGAGCAGTTCTTC
few	TRBV20-1	TRBJ1-1	NA	CSASRQPSMNTEAFF	TGCAGTGCTAGCAGGCAGCCCTCTATGAACACTGAAGCTTTCTTT